Listed below are T cell receptor beta chains from one sample, sequenced in a study of a mutant IDH1 vaccine in newly diagnosed glioma. No antigen is known for these receptors. Produced via immunoSEQ multiplex PCR; TCRdb's table is partial and in-frame only. The sample lists around 100,000 clones; over 85% were seen once. Sequenced here: PBMCs, sampled from a glioma patient whose treatment included an IDH1 peptide vaccine. Receptors were obtained from a woman in her forties or fifties with glioma. CDR3s include the opening cysteine and the closing phenylalanine or tryptophan. The order of the fields is V gene, clone size, J gene, D gene, CDR3 protein, CDR3 DNA. D genes are given only for firm matches. Size is omitted from some rows. Given values are once, few, many or a class for expanded clones.

TRBV6-6	.	TRBJ1-3	.	CASSPREGSGNTIYF	TGTGCCAGCAGTCCCAGGGAAGGCTCTGGAAACACCATATATTTT
TRBV9	.	TRBJ2-1	.	CASSVGAGSPTYNEQFF	TGTGCCAGCAGCGTAGGGGCCGGGAGTCCTACCTACAATGAGCAGTTCTTC
TRBV11-2	.	TRBJ1-1	.	CASSLVVGARTEAFF	TGTGCCAGCAGCTTAGTAGTGGGGGCACGGACTGAAGCTTTCTTT
TRBV5-1	.	TRBJ1-2	.	CASSFSPQGSPYGYTF	TGCGCCAGCAGCTTTTCTCCCCAGGGCTCACCCTATGGCTACACCTTC
TRBV9	.	TRBJ2-1	TRBD1	CASSGADRAYNEQFF	TGTGCCAGCAGCGGGGCGGACAGGGCCTACAATGAGCAGTTCTTC
TRBV27	.	TRBJ2-7	.	CASSLVAGSSYEQYF	TGTGCCAGCAGTTTAGTGGCAGGGAGCTCCTACGAGCAGTACTTC
TRBV2	.	TRBJ1-3	.	CANDKGPNTIYF	TGTGCCAATGACAAGGGGCCGAACACCATATATTTT
TRBV19	.	TRBJ1-1	.	CASNWTPEGMTEAFF	TGTGCCAGTAACTGGACCCCGGAGGGGATGACTGAAGCTTTCTTT
TRBV5-1	.	TRBJ2-5	.	CASSLETETQYF	TGCGCCAGCAGCTTGGAGACGGAGACCCAGTACTTC
TRBV12-2	.	TRBJ2-4	.	CARLSGDRGKLAKNIQYF	TGTGCAAGGCTCAGCGGGGACAGGGGCAAGTTAGCCAAAAACATTCAGTACTTC
TRBV30	.	TRBJ1-5	.	CAWSFPDSFHSNQPQHF	TGTGCCTGGAGTTTCCCGGACAGCTTTCATAGCAATCAGCCCCAGCATTTT
TRBV2	.	TRBJ1-2	.	CASILRAENYGYTF	TGTGCCAGCATCTTGAGGGCGGAGAACTATGGCTACACCTTC
TRBV15	.	TRBJ1-5	.	CATSPRPRSNQPQHF	TGTGCCACCAGCCCCCGTCCAAGGAGCAATCAGCCCCAGCATTTT
TRBV7-9	once	TRBJ2-3	.	CASSLVAGELYF	TGTGCCAGCAGCTTAGTGGCAGGGGAGCTGTATTTT
TRBV2	.	TRBJ2-3	TRBD2	CASSQGQGLASVAQYF	TGTGCCAGCAGTCAAGGACAGGGACTAGCGTCAGTCGCGCAGTATTTT
TRBV29-1	.	TRBJ2-7	.	CSVESSGTDSYEQYF	TGCAGCGTTGAGAGCTCCGGGACTGATTCCTACGAGCAGTACTTC
TRBV5-1	.	TRBJ1-2	.	CASSWGTEDGYTF	TGCGCCAGCAGCTGGGGGACGGAGGATGGCTACACCTTC
TRBV11-2	.	TRBJ1-3	.	CASSSLGRNTIYF	TGTGCCAGCAGCTCCCTGGGTAGGAACACCATATATTTT
TRBV19	.	TRBJ1-5	.	CASTTLRSPNNQPQHF	TGTGCCAGTACCACCCTACGGTCCCCGAACAATCAGCCCCAGCATTTT
TRBV19	.	TRBJ1-2	.	CASSIIGNGYTF	TGTGCCAGTAGTATTATCGGAAATGGCTACACCTTC
TRBV28	few	TRBJ1-5	.	CASSLLRSNQPQHF	TGTGCCAGCAGTTTATTACGAAGCAATCAGCCCCAGCATTTT
TRBV4-1	.	TRBJ1-2	TRBD1	CASRVPGQRLNYGYTF	TGCGCCAGCAGGGTCCCGGGACAGCGACTCAACTATGGCTACACCTTC
TRBV30	.	TRBJ1-3	.	CAWSKAGASGNTIYF	TGTGCCTGGAGTAAGGCAGGCGCCTCTGGAAACACCATATATTTT
TRBV14	.	TRBJ2-1	TRBD1	CASSPGASGTGLHNEQFF	TGTGCCAGCAGCCCGGGGGCCTCCGGGACAGGGCTCCACAATGAGCAGTTCTTC
TRBV5-1	.	TRBJ1-1	.	CASSWAGENTEAFF	TGCGCCAGCAGCTGGGCAGGGGAGAACACTGAAGCTTTCTTT
TRBV11-2	.	TRBJ2-7	TRBD2	CASSPTFSGSGEQYF	TGTGCCAGCAGCCCGACATTTAGCGGGAGTGGCGAGCAGTACTTC
TRBV28	.	TRBJ1-5	.	CASSPWSDSNQPQHF	TGTGCCAGCAGCCCTTGGAGTGATAGCAATCAGCCCCAGCATTTT
TRBV28	.	TRBJ1-5	TRBD1	CASSLLRGTGGNQPQHF	TGTGCCAGCAGTTTATTGAGGGGGACAGGGGGAAATCAGCCCCAGCATTTT
TRBV2	.	TRBJ1-4	.	CASRRAGGDEKLFF	TGTGCCAGCAGGCGCGCGGGGGGCGACGAAAAACTGTTTTTT
TRBV28	.	TRBJ2-7	TRBD1	CASSPRTGQAYEQYF	TGTGCCAGCAGTCCCAGGACAGGACAAGCCTACGAGCAGTACTTC
TRBV29-1	.	TRBJ2-3	.	CSGTTDTQYF	TGCAGCGGGACCACAGATACGCAGTATTTT
TRBV10-2	.	TRBJ2-7	TRBD1	CASTWTGEDHEQYF	TGCGCCAGCACCTGGACAGGGGAGGATCACGAGCAGTACTTC
TRBV11-2	.	TRBJ2-7	.	CASSSGYEQYF	TGTGCCAGCAGCTCCGGCTACGAGCAGTACTTC
TRBV4-1	once	TRBJ1-2	.	CASSQEATNYGYTF	TGCGCCAGCAGCCAAGAGGCCACCAACTATGGCTACACCTTC
TRBV5-8	.	TRBJ2-5	TRBD1	CASSSRTGGIETQYF	TGTGCCAGCAGCTCCAGGACAGGGGGCATCGAGACCCAGTACTTC
TRBV19	.	TRBJ2-5	.	CASSPRVGRLQETQYF	TGTGCCAGTAGTCCGAGGGTGGGACGTCTCCAAGAGACCCAGTACTTC
TRBV6-5	.	TRBJ1-4	.	CASRLGPRPYEKLFF	TGTGCCAGCAGACTAGGGCCACGACCATATGAAAAACTGTTTTTT
TRBV9	.	TRBJ2-7	.	CASSVGQSSYEQYF	TGTGCCAGCAGCGTAGGGCAGAGCTCCTACGAGCAGTACTTC
TRBV7-3	.	TRBJ1-1	.	CASSLKQLNTEAFF	TGTGCCAGCAGCTTAAAACAACTCAACACTGAAGCTTTCTTT
TRBV6-1	.	TRBJ2-3	TRBD2	CASSGGTSGNTDTQYF	TGTGCCAGCAGTGGCGGGACTAGCGGAAACACAGATACGCAGTATTTT
TRBV6-4	.	TRBJ1-2	TRBD1	CASSDRTGALDGYTF	TGTGCCAGCAGTGACCGGACAGGGGCCCTCGATGGCTACACCTTC
TRBV11-2	.	TRBJ2-1	.	CASSLDLTSGPYNEQFF	TGTGCCAGCAGCTTAGATCTCACGAGCGGACCCTACAATGAGCAGTTCTTC
TRBV13	.	TRBJ2-2	TRBD2	CASSSLSGSATTGELFF	TGTGCCAGCAGCTCTCTTAGCGGGAGTGCGACCACCGGGGAGCTGTTTTTT
TRBV6-5	.	TRBJ2-7	.	CASSYQADSYEQYF	TGTGCCAGCAGTTACCAAGCAGACTCCTACGAGCAGTACTTC
TRBV10-1	.	TRBJ2-3	TRBD2	CASSWTRKSSDTQYF	TGCGCCAGCAGTTGGACTAGGAAGAGCTCAGATACGCAGTATTTT
TRBV19	.	TRBJ1-2	TRBD1	CASSAGTGANYGYTF	TGTGCCAGTAGTGCCGGGACAGGTGCAAACTATGGCTACACCTTC
TRBV5-4	once	TRBJ2-7	TRBD2	CASSLKRELIYEQYF	TGTGCCAGCAGCTTGAAGCGGGAGCTGATCTACGAGCAGTACTTC
TRBV6-5	.	TRBJ2-1	.	CASSYRGRTLNEQFF	TGTGCCAGCAGTTACAGGGGGAGGACTCTCAATGAGCAGTTCTTC
TRBV2	once	TRBJ2-3	TRBD2	CATWTSGRTDTQYF	TGTGCCACCTGGACTAGCGGTCGCACAGATACGCAGTATTTT
TRBV25-1	.	TRBJ2-1	.	CASAISGPLVHNEQFF	TGTGCCAGCGCTATATCCGGTCCCCTTGTCCACAATGAGCAGTTCTTC
TRBV9	.	TRBJ1-3	TRBD1	CASSAEPVGGQSIYF	TGTGCCAGCAGCGCAGAACCCGTGGGGGGACAGTCCATATATTTT
TRBV27	.	TRBJ2-3	TRBD1	CASSGGQGGPDTQYF	TGTGCCAGCAGTGGTGGACAGGGGGGCCCAGATACGCAGTATTTT
TRBV10-3	few	TRBJ1-1	.	CAISEQENTEAFF	TGTGCCATCAGTGAGCAGGAGAACACTGAAGCTTTCTTT